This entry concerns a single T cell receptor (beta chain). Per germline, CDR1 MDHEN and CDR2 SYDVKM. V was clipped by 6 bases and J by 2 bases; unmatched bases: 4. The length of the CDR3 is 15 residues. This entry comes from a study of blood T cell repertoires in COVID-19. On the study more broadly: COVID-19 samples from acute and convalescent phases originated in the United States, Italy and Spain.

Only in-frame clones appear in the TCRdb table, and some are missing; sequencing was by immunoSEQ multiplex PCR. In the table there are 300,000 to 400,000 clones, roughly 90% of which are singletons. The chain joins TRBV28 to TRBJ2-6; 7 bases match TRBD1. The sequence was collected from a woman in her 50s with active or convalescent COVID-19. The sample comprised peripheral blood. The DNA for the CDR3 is TGTGCCAGCAGGACAGGGTCCGCTGGGGCCAACGTCCTGACTTTC. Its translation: CASRTGSAGANVLTF. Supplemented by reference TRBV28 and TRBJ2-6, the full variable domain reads DVKVTQSSRYLVKRTGEKVFLECVQDMDHENMFWYRQDPGLGLRLIYFSYDVKMKEKGDIPEGYSVSREKKERFSLILESASTNQTSMYLCASRTGSAGANVLTFGAGSRLTVL.